This TCR beta chain was documented in a study of patients and donors after allogeneic stem cell transplantation. In its sample, this clonotype was seen a few times. V lost 8 bases and J 1 base, leaving 20 bases between the germline ends. This CDR3 is 16 amino acids long. TCRdb recomputed calls from the RT-PCR reads with MiXCR, one row per CDR3 protein. The sample lists some 960,000 distinct CDR3 sequences, around 17% occurring once. The source of this sequence is a human donor who was either an allogeneic HSCT recipient or a stem cell or donor lymphocyte infusion donor (not recorded which). It is not recorded whose cells these are; they may come from a transplant donor. V usage is TRBV12-3 or TRBV12-4 and J usage is TRBJ1-1; D not resolved. The sample consisted of blood, either unsorted or a sorted T cell fraction (not recorded which). CDR3 residues: CASLPGRTFWNTEAFF. The CDR3 nucleotides are TGTGCCAGCTTGCCGGGCAGGACCTTTTGGAACACTGAAGCTTTCTTT.